Each of the 26 T cell receptor beta chains below was sequenced from the same sample in a study of spatial heterogeneity in lung cancer. Each CDR3 protein gets one entry after TCRdb re-called the 5' RACE reads with MiXCR. The sample yields roughly 40,000 distinct CDR3 sequences, roughly 7% seen once. Time point here: sample taken at primary tumor resection. No cell sorting; template was whole RNA from tumor, lung tissue or PBMC. The material was PBMCs, obtained at surgery. The receptors here all came from a female donor with early-stage non-small cell lung cancer.

This clonotype was seen at least ten times. The V and J genes are TRBV4-1 and TRBJ2-1, with D perhaps being TRBD1 or TRBD2 (6 bases each). Trimming took 1 base from V and 3 from J, leaving 13 bases between them. Germline assignment: CDR1 MGHRA and CDR2 YSYEKL. CDR3 length equals 16 residues. CDR3 sequence (DNA): TGCGCCAGCAGCCAAGCTTGGGGGGCCGGCTACAATGAGCAGTTCTTC. It specifies CASSQAWGAGYNEQFF.

CDR3 in amino acids: CSATEGGGSSYEQYF. The DNA of the CDR3 is TGCAGTGCAACCGAAGGGGGCGGGAGCTCCTACGAGCAGTACTTC. This chain uses TRBV20-1 with TRBJ2-7, with D perhaps matching TRBD1 or TRBD2 (7 bases each). The CDR3 length is 15 residues. The V gene's germline CDR1 is DFQATT and CDR2 SNEGSKA (reference sequence). Trimming took 6 bases from V and 0 from J, leaving 18 bases between them.

The rearrangement links TRBV7-2 to TRBJ2-3; D is uncertain. The CDR3 has 12 residues. Looked up from germline, CDR1 is SGHTA and CDR2 is FQGNSA. V gave up 5 bases and J gave up 4 bases, with 7 bases separating them. DNA for the CDR3: TGTGCCAGCAGCCGCATATCAGATACGCAGTATTTT. Translation gives CASSRISDTQYF.

The rearrangement uses TRBV10-2 and TRBJ2-5; D is unclear. The CDR3 sequence is 13 residues long. Trimming took 6 bases from V and 7 from J, leaving 15 bases between them. Germline V gene data show CDR1 as WSHSY and CDR2 as SAAADI. The CDR3 protein is CASRLRSPGTQYF. CDR3 DNA: TGCGCCAGCAGACTCAGATCCCCCGGGACCCAGTACTTC.

The chain combines TRBV2 with TRBJ2-5; unclear D gene. Germline CDR1 reads SNHLY; CDR2 reads FYNNEI. V was shortened by 7 bases and J by 1 base, with 16 bases between the two germline ends. The CDR3 consists of 15 residues. This CDR3 reads CASTLEQLLQETQYF. CDR3 sequence (DNA): TGTGCCAGCACCTTAGAGCAGTTACTCCAAGAGACCCAGTACTTC.

This clonotype was counted between two and nine times. The V call is TRBV6-1, the J call TRBJ2-2; the D gene is possibly TRBD1 (5 bases). The CDR3 covers 18 residues. Germline V gene sequence: CDR1 MNHNS, CDR2 SASEGT. Trimming took 6 bases from V and 2 from J, leaving 22 bases between them. The CDR3 loop is CASRMGWGRKINTGELFF. In DNA, the CDR3 is TGTGCCAGCAGGATGGGTTGGGGCAGGAAAATTAACACCGGGGAGCTGTTTTTT.

This clonotype was counted ten times or more. The chain has TRBV20-1 and TRBJ2-3; 10 positions agree with TRBD2. V was clipped by 0 bases and J by 4 bases; unmatched bases: 4. The length of the CDR3 is 15 residues. From germline, CDR1 is DFQATT and CDR2 SNEGSKA (reference sequence). In DNA form, the CDR3 reads TGCAGTGCTAGAGAAGCGGGGGGGCCGGCAGATACGCAGTATTTT. Translated: CSAREAGGPADTQYF.

This clonotype was detected many times. The J gene is TRBJ1-5, the V gene TRBV7-8, with no clear D. This CDR3 has 13 residues. Germline V gene sequence: CDR1 SGHVS, CDR2 FQNEAQ. V was cut by 1 base and J by 9 bases, with 10 bases left in between. For the CDR3, the DNA is TGTGCCAGCAGCTTAGGAATGGGGAGGCCCCAGCATTTT. Protein: CASSLGMGRPQHF.

This clonotype was counted at least ten times. J is TRBJ2-6 and V is TRBV6-5, with D unclear. The length of the CDR3 is 15 residues. The germline CDR1 and CDR2 sequences are MNHEY and SVGAGI. Trimming took 4 bases from V and 4 from J, leaving 11 bases between them. CDR3 amino acids: CASSWVNSGANVLTF. The CDR3 region has the DNA TGTGCCAGCAGTTGGGTGAACTCCGGGGCCAACGTCCTGACTTTC.

The chain combines TRBV3-1 with TRBJ1-1; tentative D call: TRBD1 (6 bases). The CDR3 has 16 amino acids. Per the germline V gene, CDR1 is LGHDT and CDR2 is YNNKEL (reference sequence). Trimming took 4 bases from V and 1 from J, leaving 16 bases between them. The CDR3 spells CASSPAGRGTNTEAFF. CDR3 nucleotide sequence: TGTGCCAGCAGCCCGGCGGGCAGGGGAACGAACACTGAAGCTTTCTTT. The complete variable domain, with remaining parts taken from reference TRBV3-1 and TRBJ1-1, reads DTAVSQTPKYLVTQMGNDKSIKCEQNLGHDTMYWYKQDSKKFLKIMFSYNNKELIINETVPNRFSPKSPDKAHLNLHINSLELGDSAVYFCASSPAGRGTNTEAFFGQGTRLTVV.

Points on this clonotype: This clone may be a read error of a much larger clone one base away. The V and J genes are TRBV10-3 and TRBJ2-3; D is ambiguous. The V gene's germline CDR1 is ENHRY and CDR2 SYGVKD. The CDR3 consists of 12 residues. Trimming left V 3 bases short and J 0 bases short, with 1 base between. Written as DNA, the CDR3 is TGTGCCATCAGTGACAGCACAGATACGCAGTATTTT. It encodes CAISDSTDTQYF.

This clonotype was observed at least ten times. V is TRBV7-2 and J is TRBJ1-6; D unresolved. Germline CDR1 is SGHTA and CDR2 is FQGNSA. The CDR3 has 15 residues. V was cut by 0 bases and J by 7 bases, with 10 bases left in between. CDR3 coding DNA: TGTGCCAGCAGCTTAGCGGCCGGTGAAAATTCACCCCTCCACTTT. It encodes CASSLAAGENSPLHF.

This clonotype was seen many times. The chain employs TRBV6-5 and TRBJ2-3, with D hard to call. CDR3 length: 12 residues. The V and J ends lost 7 bases and 2 bases respectively, with 7 bases between them. The germline V gene has CDR1 MNHEY and CDR2 SVGAGI. As DNA, the CDR3 is TGTGCCAGCAAAGACTTCACAGATACGCAGTATTTT. Translating gives CASKDFTDTQYF.

This clonotype was observed a handful of times. The chain is built from TRBV5-1 and TRBJ1-2, with 8 bases lining up with TRBD1. V gave up 3 bases and J gave up 1 base; unmatched junction bases: 20. Germline CDR1 SGHRS, CDR2 YFSETQ. The CDR3 extends over 20 amino acids. The CDR3 loop is CASSSPRQGIHENYNYGYTF. CDR3 DNA: TGCGCCAGCAGCTCACCGCGACAGGGGATCCACGAAAATTATAACTATGGCTACACCTTC.

This clonotype was counted ten times or more. The CDR3 region has the DNA TGTGCCAGCAGCCCCCGCAGCGGGGGGGTACTCAATGAGCAGTTCTTC. This encodes CASSPRSGGVLNEQFF. The V and J genes are TRBV7-2 and TRBJ2-1, with TRBD2 matching over 10 bases. Germline values: CDR1 SGHTA, CDR2 FQGNSA. The CDR3 consists of 16 residues. With 5 bases clipped from V and 6 bases from J, the junction kept 10 bases outside the gene matches.

This clonotype was recorded many times. The chain couples TRBV18 to TRBJ2-7; maybe TRBD2 (5 bases). Per germline, CDR1 KGHSH and CDR2 LQKENI. V was cut by 2 bases and J by 2 bases, with 10 bases left in between. The CDR3 totals 14 residues. The CDR3 loop reads CASSPSGSTYEQYF. Written as DNA, the CDR3 is TGTGCCAGCTCACCATCGGGATCCACCTACGAGCAGTACTTC.

The chain uses TRBV12-3 or TRBV12-4 and TRBJ1-3; D not resolved. V was clipped by 0 bases and J by 0 bases, with 3 bases between them. This CDR3 contains 14 residues. The CDR3 here is CASSLADSGNTIYF. CDR3 coding DNA: TGTGCCAGCAGTTTAGCGGACTCTGGAAACACCATATATTTT.

About this clonotype: The junction does not match germline at one end; this may be a read error. The chain links TRBV30 to TRBJ1-2; no clear D. Germline V gene sequence: CDR1 GTSNPN, CDR2 SVGIG (reference sequence). This CDR3 contains 12 residues. The CDR3 here is CARSTHGNGYTF. The CDR3 bases are TGTGCCCGGAGTACCCATGGTAATGGCTACACCTTC.

The gene calls are TRBV28 and TRBJ2-2; D perhaps matches TRBD1 (6 bases). The V gene's germline CDR1 is MDHEN and CDR2 SYDVKM. This CDR3 spans 14 amino acids. The V gene lost 0 bases and the J gene lost 7 bases, with 9 bases spanning the gap. The CDR3 reads CASSLWGAGGELFF. The CDR3 DNA is TGTGCCAGCAGTTTATGGGGGGCCGGCGGGGAGCTGTTTTTT.

The table lists this clonotype with many counts. CDR3 DNA: TGTGCCAGCAGGAATACAGGTAAACCGGGAGAGCAGTACTTC. It codes for CASRNTGKPGEQYF. The genes are TRBV6-1 and TRBJ2-7; D might be TRBD1 or TRBD2, each matching 5 bases. V was cut by 6 bases and J by 7 bases, with 19 bases left in between. This CDR3 is 14 amino acids long. Germline assignment: CDR1 MNHNS and CDR2 SASEGT.

This clonotype turned up a few times. The CDR3 is CASSFGPLTSGNTIYF. DNA of the CDR3: TGCGCCAGCAGCTTTGGACCGCTCACCTCTGGAAACACCATATATTTT. V usage is TRBV5-1 and J usage is TRBJ1-3; no firm D call. The CDR3 sequence is 16 residues long. The V and J ends lost 2 bases and 0 bases respectively, with 12 bases between them. The germline gives CDR1 SGHRS, CDR2 YFSETQ.

The gene calls are TRBV19 and TRBJ2-7; no firm D call. CDR1 is LNHDA and CDR2 is SQIVND in the germline V gene (reference sequence). The CDR3 extends over 14 amino acids. Trimming shortened V by 1 base and J by 0 bases, and 7 bases separated the two germline ends. The CDR3 coding sequence is TGTGCCAGTAGTATAGGGCAGAGCTCCTACGAGCAGTACTTC. Protein: CASSIGQSSYEQYF.

This clonotype was counted only a few times. The chain uses TRBV5-6 and TRBJ1-2; maybe TRBD1 (5 bases). Germline-derived CDR1 and CDR2 are SGHDT and YYEEEE. V was shortened by 3 bases and J by 7 bases, with 19 bases between the two germline ends. This CDR3 spans 15 amino acids. The CDR3 spells CASSSAGAQVPGYTF. The CDR3 bases are TGTGCCAGCAGCTCAGCCGGGGCGCAGGTGCCTGGCTACACCTTC.

This clonotype has a handful of counts. This sequence joins TRBV20-1 and TRBJ2-2; D gene uncertain. The length of the CDR3 is 17 residues. Trimming took 3 bases from V and 2 from J, leaving 19 bases between them. Per germline, CDR1 DFQATT and CDR2 SNEGSKA (reference sequence). CDR3 nucleotide sequence: TGCAGTGCTAGTAGGTCCTCCTTAATTACCAACACCGGGGAGCTGTTTTTT. It encodes CSASRSSLITNTGELFF.

This clonotype turned up a few times. The rearrangement uses TRBV11-2 and TRBJ1-4; no firm D call. CDR1 is SGHAT and CDR2 is FQNNGV in the germline V gene. Trimming left V 8 bases short and J 8 bases short, with 18 bases between. The CDR3 has 14 residues. CDR3 nucleotide sequence: TGTGCCAGCCGAAACCCGGGCATGGGGGAAAAACTGTTTTTT. Translating it yields CASRNPGMGEKLFF.

The chain has TRBV12-3 or TRBV12-4 and TRBJ2-2; 7 positions agree with TRBD1. The CDR3 has 13 residues. V dropped 7 bases and J dropped 6; count of bases not matched to a gene: 5. The CDR3 is CASNPTGSGELFF. CDR3 nucleotide sequence: TGTGCCAGCAATCCGACAGGGTCCGGGGAGCTGTTTTTT.